This T cell receptor (beta chain) was identified during a study of blood T cells in healthy people across ages. Regarding the study as a whole: Compared with aged donors, long-lived donors showed fewer expanded clones, suggesting selection. Roughly linear age-related decline in beta diversity appeared, significant by age 40.

This clonotype has only a few counts. Its antigen is as yet unknown. CDR1 and CDR2 (germline): ENHRY, SYGVKD. Between the trimmed V and J ends, which lost 4 bases and 5 bases, there was a span of 11 bases. CDR3 length: 14 amino acids. For the second PCR, which ran for roughly 6 to 11 cycles, a sample-barcoded 5' primer and a J-beta primer mix were used. MiXCR was run by TCRdb on the 5' RACE reads, yielding one entry per CDR3 protein. The repertoire holds more than 900,000 distinct CDR3 sequences, with less than 25% as singletons. In addition, the sample was reused for a study of T cells of mothers and their children. That paper states: Within related and unrelated pairs, thymic selection shapes TCR recombination output in a similar way. Microchimeric T cell clones that persisted were not detected.

This sequence was found in a girl aged 2 to 9 in good health. The sample was blood. The J gene is TRBJ2-2, the V gene TRBV10-3; D may be TRBD2 (6 bases). The CDR3: CAISGLVQTGELFF. CDR3 nucleotides: TGTGCCATCAGTGGACTAGTACAGACCGGGGAGCTGTTTTTT.